The entry that follows covers one TCR beta chain sequence. No antigen is known for it. CDR1 is SQVTM, CDR2 ANQGSEA, per germline. The V end was cut by 3 bases, the J end by 0 bases, with 6 bases between. The CDR3 spans 12 residues. This record comes from a study of STAT5B mutations in CD4+ large granular lymphocyte leukemia. Study information: Among healthy controls, a particular HLA allele went with more CDR3 'QG' motifs.

General study findings and limits: Patient CD4-sorted repertoires stayed more clonal than healthy ones after leukemic-clone removal. Top patient clones used TRBV06 genes more often: 8/27 versus 2/35 in controls.

Produced via immunoSEQ multiplex PCR; TCRdb's table is partial and in-frame only. The profile shows about 21,000 clones, around 75% of them singletons. The source is a human donor in good health. The genes are TRBV29-1 and TRBJ2-7, with D hard to call. Sequences were obtained from CD4+ T cells from blood buffy coats. The CDR3 loop is CSVEKDSYEQYF. The DNA for the CDR3 is TGCAGCGTTGAGAAGGACTCCTACGAGCAGTACTTC.